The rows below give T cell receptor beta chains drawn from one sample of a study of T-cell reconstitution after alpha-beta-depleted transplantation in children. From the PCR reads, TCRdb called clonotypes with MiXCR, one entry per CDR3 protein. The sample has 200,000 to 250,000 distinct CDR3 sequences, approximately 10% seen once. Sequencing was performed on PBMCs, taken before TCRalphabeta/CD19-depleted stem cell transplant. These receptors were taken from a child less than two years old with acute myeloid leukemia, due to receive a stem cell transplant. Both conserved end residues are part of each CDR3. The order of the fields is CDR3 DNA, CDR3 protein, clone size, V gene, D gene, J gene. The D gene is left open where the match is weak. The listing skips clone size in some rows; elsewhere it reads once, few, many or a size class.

TGTGCCACCAGCAAAAATCCTTATAGCGCAGCCGGGGAGCTGTTTTTT CATSKNPYSAAGELFF once TRBV12-3/TRBV12-4 NA TRBJ2-2
TGTGCCAGCCTGGGACAGGGGGTGACGGCTTTCTTT CASLGQGVTAFF many TRBV19 TRBD1 TRBJ1-1
TGTGCCAGCAGTCCACCATCCCTTAGGGAAAACATTCAGTACTTC CASSPPSLRENIQYF many TRBV12-3/TRBV12-4 NA TRBJ2-4
TGTGCCTGGAGCCCTAAGGGTGCAGGGGGCGCGAATCAGAATGGGGCCAACGTCCTGACTTTC CAWSPKGAGGANQNGANVLTF NA TRBV30 TRBD1 TRBJ2-6
TGCGCCAGCAGCTTGGGGGGCGGACTGTACACAGATACGCAGTATTTT CASSLGGGLYTDTQYF many TRBV5-1 NA TRBJ2-3
TGCGCCAGCAGTGAGTCGGGACAGGGGCCTGGCGAGCAGTACTTC CASSESGQGPGEQYF NA TRBV10-1 TRBD1 TRBJ2-7
TGTGCCAGCAGTTACTCGATGACGACAGGGTCCTCTGGGGCCAACGTCCTGACTTTC CASSYSMTTGSSGANVLTF few TRBV6-5 TRBD1 TRBJ2-6
TGTGCCAGCAGCTCGGGTCTACCCAGCGCCTACAATGAGCAGTTCTTC CASSSGLPSAYNEQFF many TRBV7-9 NA TRBJ2-1
TGTGCCAGCACCAACAGGGGAATGAACACTGAAGCTTTCTTT CASTNRGMNTEAFF many TRBV12-3/TRBV12-4 TRBD1 TRBJ1-1
TGTGCCAGCAGCTTAGCGTCCGGGACAGTAGCCAAAAACATTCAGTACTTC CASSLASGTVAKNIQYF few TRBV7-9 TRBD1 TRBJ2-4
TGTGCCAGCAGTATTATGACAGGGTTTCACGAGCAGTTCTTC CASSIMTGFHEQFF few TRBV12-3/TRBV12-4 TRBD1 TRBJ2-1
TGCAGTGCTCCCAAAAGAGATTGGAATGAGCAGTTCTTC CSAPKRDWNEQFF many TRBV20-1 NA TRBJ2-1